These T cell receptor beta chains were read from a single sample in a study of blood T cells in healthy people across ages. One entry per CDR3 protein results from TCRdb running MiXCR on the 5' RACE reads. The table shows about 1.1 million distinct CDR3 sequences, with roughly two fifths occurring only once. Sequenced sample: blood. All receptors derive from a young man in good health. Both conserved end residues are part of each CDR3. Fields, in order: V gene, clone size, J gene, D gene, CDR3 protein, CDR3 DNA. A D gene is named only where the DNA matches it firmly. Some rows have no size entry. The others give once, few or many, or a class for an expanded clone.

TRBV28,few,TRBJ1-5,-,CASSFLALATLVAVWGNQPQHF,TGTGCCAGCAGTTTTTTGGCCCTTGCAACGTTGGTGGCAGTTTGGGGCAATCAGCCCCAGCATTTT
TRBV2,few,TRBJ2-7,-,CASSVQWSGQPSSYEQYF,TGTGCCAGCAGTGTCCAATGGTCTGGACAGCCAAGCTCCTACGAGCAGTACTTC
TRBV6-2/TRBV6-3,-,TRBJ2-6,-,CASSRHQTGCGANVLTF,TGTGCCAGCAGCCGACACCAGACAGGCTGTGGGGCCAACGTCCTGACTTTC
TRBV7-2,-,TRBJ1-5,TRBD1,CASSLDGTGYQPQHF,TGTGCCAGCAGCCTAGACGGGACAGGGTATCAGCCCCAGCATTTT
TRBV5-6,-,TRBJ1-5,-,CASSVDNQPQHF,TGTGCCAGCAGCGTGGACAATCAGCCCCAGCATTTT
TRBV28,few,TRBJ1-2,-,CASKPTTSRGYTF,TGTGCCAGCAAACCCACCACGAGCAGGGGCTACACCTTC
TRBV4-1,-,TRBJ2-3,-,CASSQVPQLSTDTQYF,TGCGCCAGCAGCCAAGTTCCCCAGCTGAGCACAGATACGCAGTATTTT
TRBV30,few,TRBJ2-3,TRBD1,CAWSTTGVDTQYF,TGTGCCTGGAGTACCACAGGGGTTGATACGCAGTATTTT
TRBV27,-,TRBJ2-7,TRBD1,CASSLGTGGDEQYF,TGTGCCAGCAGTTTAGGGACAGGGGGCGACGAGCAGTACTTC
TRBV7-9,few,TRBJ2-3,-,CASSSLRQRTGPRGDTQYF,TGTGCCAGCAGCTCGCTTAGACAGAGGACAGGTCCCCGGGGGGATACGCAGTATTTT
TRBV20-1,-,TRBJ2-2,-,CSATRGADGELFF,TGCAGTGCCACACGGGGGGCTGACGGGGAGCTGTTTTTT
TRBV7-3,-,TRBJ2-3,TRBD2,CASSLGGGGVTDTQYF,TGTGCCAGCAGCTTAGGAGGCGGGGGGGTTACAGATACGCAGTATTTT
TRBV2,-,TRBJ1-1,TRBD1,CASSVLNQGGTEAFF,TGTGCCAGCAGTGTCCTAAACCAGGGGGGCACTGAAGCTTTCTTT
TRBV12-3/TRBV12-4,-,TRBJ1-1,-,CASSRGVGAFF,TGTGCCAGCAGCCGTGGGGTTGGAGCTTTCTTT
TRBV2,-,TRBJ2-1,-,CASSPNRDHLQFF,TGTGCCAGCAGTCCAAATCGGGACCACCTCCAGTTCTTC
TRBV7-2,few,TRBJ2-3,-,CASSPAERGTDTQYF,TGTGCCAGCAGCCCCGCCGAAAGGGGAACAGATACGCAGTATTTT
TRBV29-1,few,TRBJ1-2,-,CSVKDRANYGYTF,TGCAGCGTTAAGGACAGAGCTAACTATGGCTACACCTTC
TRBV20-1,-,TRBJ1-6,-,CSGTRDGANSPLHF,TGCAGTGGCACGAGGGACGGCGCTAATTCACCCCTCCACTTT
TRBV7-2,many,TRBJ2-1,-,CASSSLAVQFF,TGTGCCAGCAGCTCCTTAGCTGTGCAGTTCTTC
TRBV7-8,-,TRBJ1-2,-,CASSLAMGGDGYTF,TGTGCCAGCAGCTTAGCGATGGGGGGCGACGGCTACACCTTC
TRBV6-2/TRBV6-3,-,TRBJ1-6,-,CASRPLEDSYNSPLHF,TGTGCCAGCAGGCCCCTCGAGGACTCCTATAATTCACCCCTCCACTTT
TRBV2,few,TRBJ2-3,TRBD2,CARTGGISTDTQYF,TGTGCCAGGACCGGGGGGATTAGCACAGATACGCAGTATTTT
TRBV5-1,-,TRBJ2-1,TRBD2,CASSFWPSGPNEQFF,TGCGCCAGCAGCTTCTGGCCTAGCGGCCCCAATGAGCAGTTCTTC
TRBV5-1,-,TRBJ2-1,TRBD2,CASSSEGTSGKIEQFF,TGCGCCAGCAGCTCTGAGGGGACTAGCGGGAAGATTGAGCAGTTCTTC
TRBV25-1,-,TRBJ2-3,-,CASSEMGRTDTQYF,TGTGCCAGCAGTGAGATGGGTCGCACAGATACGCAGTATTTT
TRBV7-9,-,TRBJ2-2,-,CASTQLNPKTGELFF,TGTGCCAGCACCCAACTAAATCCGAAAACCGGGGAGCTGTTTTTT
TRBV3-1,few,TRBJ2-1,-,CASSRGKGYEQFF,TGTGCCAGCAGCCGTGGTAAGGGCTATGAGCAGTTCTTC
TRBV3-1,few,TRBJ1-5,-,CASSSRASQPQHF,TGTGCCAGCAGCTCCAGGGCGAGTCAGCCCCAGCATTTT
TRBV9,-,TRBJ2-3,-,CANSANIADTQYF,TGTGCCAACAGCGCAAATATAGCGGATACGCAGTATTTT
TRBV7-6,-,TRBJ2-3,-,CASSSSPTTDTQYF,TGTGCCAGCAGCTCGAGCCCAACCACGGATACGCAGTATTTT
TRBV28,few,TRBJ2-7,TRBD1,CASSRRTGRHNEQYF,TGTGCCAGCAGCAGACGGACAGGGAGGCACAATGAGCAGTACTTC